The text below deals with one TCR beta chain. Its specificity is not known. The data originate from a study of blood T cells in healthy people across ages. Study context: When template switching was applied, about one barcoded beta molecule was captured per two T cells.

Germline CDR1 is MDHEN and CDR2 is SYDVKM. The V end was cut by 5 bases, the J end by 7 bases, with 21 bases between. The CDR3 is made up of 15 amino acids. Researchers collected approximately 9.5 milliliters of peripheral blood from every single donor. Study-level points and caveats: Long-lived donors exceeded aged donors in naive CD4+ cells and diversity.

A sample-barcoded 5' primer and a J-beta primer mix were used in a second PCR of roughly 6 to 12 cycles. The template-switch adaptor was a 5' adaptor with 12 random nucleotides. It tagged each cDNA molecule. In TCRdb, the 5' RACE reads were re-called with MiXCR into one record per CDR3 protein. The sample holds some 900,000 distinct CDR3 sequences; 45% to 50% are singletons and the top ten take over 10%. This TCR came from a man aged 25-45 years in good health. Sequenced: blood. The chain links TRBV28 to TRBJ2-7; perhaps TRBD2 as D (6 bases). CDR3 DNA: TGTGCCAGCAGTCCAATAGCGGCCCCCTGGGGAGAGCAGTACTTC. Translation gives CASSPIAAPWGEQYF. Variable domain in full (rest from reference TRBV28 and TRBJ2-7): DVKVTQSSRYLVKRTGEKVFLECVQDMDHENMFWYRQDPGLGLRLIYFSYDVKMKEKGDIPEGYSVSREKKERFSLILESASTNQTSMYLCASSPIAAPWGEQYFGPGTRLTVT.